This T cell receptor (beta chain) was documented in a study of blood T cell repertoires in COVID-19. The assay was immunoSEQ multiplex PCR, and TCRdb's table has in-frame clones only and misses some. Here the sample spans just over 650,000 clones, over 80% being singletons. The germline V gene has CDR1 KGHSH and CDR2 LQKENI. The CDR3 totals 14 residues. The junction had 5 bases not matched to a gene; V was cut back by 3 bases and J by 4 bases. This chain joins TRBV18 and TRBJ2-7, with 8 bases fitting TRBD1. The sequencing input was peripheral blood. The clonotype comes from a woman aged 18-29 years with acute or convalescent COVID-19. The CDR3 coding sequence is TGTGCCAGCTCACCGACAGGGGTGATATACGAGCAGTACTTC. Translating gives CASSPTGVIYEQYF.